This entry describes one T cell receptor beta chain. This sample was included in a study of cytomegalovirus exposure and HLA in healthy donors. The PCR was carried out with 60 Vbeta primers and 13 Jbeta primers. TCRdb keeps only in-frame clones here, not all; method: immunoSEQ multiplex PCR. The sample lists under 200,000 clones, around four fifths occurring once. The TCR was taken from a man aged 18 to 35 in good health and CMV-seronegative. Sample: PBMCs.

The CDR3 reads CASSDRGVVGKEQFF. In DNA, the CDR3 is TGTGCCAGCAGTGACAGGGGGGTAGTGGGAAAGGAGCAGTTCTTC. J is TRBJ2-1 and V is TRBV2, with a weak D call TRBD1 (7 bases). Germline V CDR1 and CDR2: SNHLY, FYNNEI. V was cut by 3 bases and J by 10 bases, with 19 bases left in between. This CDR3 contains 15 residues. The full variable domain, rest sourced from reference TRBV2 and TRBJ2-1, is EPEVTQTPSHQVTQMGQEVILRCVPISNHLYFYWYRQILGQKVEFLVSFYNNEISEKSEIFDDQFSVERPDGSNFTLKIRSTKLEDSAMYFCASSDRGVVGKEQFFGPGTRLTVL.